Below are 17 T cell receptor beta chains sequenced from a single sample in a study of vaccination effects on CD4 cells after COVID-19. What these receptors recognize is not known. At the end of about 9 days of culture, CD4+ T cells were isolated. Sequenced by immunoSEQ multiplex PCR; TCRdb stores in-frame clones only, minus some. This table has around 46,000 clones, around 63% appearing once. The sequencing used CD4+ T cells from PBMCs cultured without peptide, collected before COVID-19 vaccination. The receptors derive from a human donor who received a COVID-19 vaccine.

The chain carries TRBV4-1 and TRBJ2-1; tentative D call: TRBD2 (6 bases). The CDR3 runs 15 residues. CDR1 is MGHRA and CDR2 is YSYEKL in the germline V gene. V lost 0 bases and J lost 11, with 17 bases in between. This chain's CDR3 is CASSQEGSGGIKQFF. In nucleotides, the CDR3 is TGCGCCAGCAGCCAAGAGGGATCAGGAGGGATCAAGCAGTTCTTC.

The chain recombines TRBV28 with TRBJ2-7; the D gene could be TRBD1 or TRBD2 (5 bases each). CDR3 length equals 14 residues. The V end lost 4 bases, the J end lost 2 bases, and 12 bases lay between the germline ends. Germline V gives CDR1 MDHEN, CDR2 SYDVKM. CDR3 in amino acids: CASSSRDVPYEQYF. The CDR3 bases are TGTGCCAGCAGTTCCCGGGACGTACCCTACGAGCAGTACTTC.

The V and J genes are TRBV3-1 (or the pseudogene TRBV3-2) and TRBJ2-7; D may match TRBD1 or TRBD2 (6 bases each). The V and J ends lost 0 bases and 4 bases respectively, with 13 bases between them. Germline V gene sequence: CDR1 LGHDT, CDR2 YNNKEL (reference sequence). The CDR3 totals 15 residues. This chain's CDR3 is CASSQEGTGTYEQYF. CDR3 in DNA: TGTGCCAGCAGCCAAGAAGGCACAGGGACTTACGAGCAGTACTTC.

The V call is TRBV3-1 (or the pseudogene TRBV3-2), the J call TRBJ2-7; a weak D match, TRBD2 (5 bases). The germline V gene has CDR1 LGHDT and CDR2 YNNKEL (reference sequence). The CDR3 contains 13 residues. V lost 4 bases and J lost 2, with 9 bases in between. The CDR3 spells CASSLGLTYEQYF. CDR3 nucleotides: TGTGCCAGCAGCCTCGGACTCACCTACGAGCAGTACTTC.

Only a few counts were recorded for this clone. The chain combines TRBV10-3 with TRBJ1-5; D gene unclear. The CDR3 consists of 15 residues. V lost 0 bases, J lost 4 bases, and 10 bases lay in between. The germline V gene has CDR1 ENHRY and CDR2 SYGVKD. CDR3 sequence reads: CAISESGRGNQPQHF. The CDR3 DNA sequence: TGTGCCATCAGTGAGTCGGGGAGAGGGAATCAGCCCCAGCATTTT.

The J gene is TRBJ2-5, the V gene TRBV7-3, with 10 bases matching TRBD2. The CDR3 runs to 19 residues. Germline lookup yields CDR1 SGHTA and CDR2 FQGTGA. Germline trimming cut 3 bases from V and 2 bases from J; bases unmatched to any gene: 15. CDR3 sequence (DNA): TGTGCCAGCAGCTTCCGAGGAGGGCTAGCGGGGGTACCTCAAGAGACCCAGTACTTC. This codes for CASSFRGGLAGVPQETQYF.

As DNA, the CDR3 is TGCAGTGCTAGTGACAGGGTCCGGAACGAGCAGTACTTC. Amino acids: CSASDRVRNEQYF. J is TRBJ2-7 and V is TRBV20-1; the match to TRBD1 covers 7 bases. There are 13 residues in the CDR3. Germline CDR1 is DFQATT and CDR2 is SNEGSKA (reference sequence). Trimming removed 3 bases from V and 5 bases from J; junction bases left unmatched: 7.

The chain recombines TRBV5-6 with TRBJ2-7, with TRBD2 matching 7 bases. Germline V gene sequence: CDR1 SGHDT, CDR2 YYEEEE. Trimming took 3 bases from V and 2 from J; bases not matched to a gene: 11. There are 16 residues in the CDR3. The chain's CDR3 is CASSSTRTSTPYEQYF. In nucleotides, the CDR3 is TGTGCCAGCAGCTCGACCCGGACTAGTACTCCCTACGAGCAGTACTTC.

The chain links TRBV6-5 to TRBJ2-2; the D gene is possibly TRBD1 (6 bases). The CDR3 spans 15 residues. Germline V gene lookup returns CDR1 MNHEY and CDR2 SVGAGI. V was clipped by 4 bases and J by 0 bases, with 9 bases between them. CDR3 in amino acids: CASSWDTPNTGELFF. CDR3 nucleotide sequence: TGTGCCAGCAGTTGGGACACCCCGAACACCGGGGAGCTGTTTTTT.

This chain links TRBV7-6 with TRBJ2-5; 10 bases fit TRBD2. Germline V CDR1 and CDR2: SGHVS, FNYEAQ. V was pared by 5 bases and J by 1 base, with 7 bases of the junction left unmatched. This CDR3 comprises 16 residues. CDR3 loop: CASSTGLAPIQETQYF. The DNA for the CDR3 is TGTGCCAGCAGCACGGGACTAGCGCCTATCCAAGAGACCCAGTACTTC.

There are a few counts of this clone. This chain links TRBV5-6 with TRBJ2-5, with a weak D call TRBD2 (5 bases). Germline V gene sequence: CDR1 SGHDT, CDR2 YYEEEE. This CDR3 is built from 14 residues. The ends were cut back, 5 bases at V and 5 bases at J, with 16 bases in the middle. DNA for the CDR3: TGTGCCAGCAGGGGCCGTGGCAGAGGGGAGACCCAGTACTTC. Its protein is CASRGRGRGETQYF.

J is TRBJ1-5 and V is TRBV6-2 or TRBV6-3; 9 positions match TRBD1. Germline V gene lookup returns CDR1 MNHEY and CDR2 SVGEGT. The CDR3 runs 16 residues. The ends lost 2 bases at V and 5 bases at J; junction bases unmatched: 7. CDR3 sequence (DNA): TGTGCCAGCAGTTACCTTACAGGGGGCCCCGATCAGCCCCAGCATTTT. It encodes CASSYLTGGPDQPQHF.

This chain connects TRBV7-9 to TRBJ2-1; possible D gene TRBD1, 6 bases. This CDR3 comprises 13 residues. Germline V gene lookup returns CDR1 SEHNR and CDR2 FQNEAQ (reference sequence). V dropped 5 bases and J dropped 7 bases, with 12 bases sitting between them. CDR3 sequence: CASSKTGPNEQFF. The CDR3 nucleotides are TGTGCCAGCAGCAAGACAGGTCCGAATGAGCAGTTCTTC.

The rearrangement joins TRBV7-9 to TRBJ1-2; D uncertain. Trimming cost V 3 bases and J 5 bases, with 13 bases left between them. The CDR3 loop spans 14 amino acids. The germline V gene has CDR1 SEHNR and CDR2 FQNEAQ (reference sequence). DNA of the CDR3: TGTGCCAGCAGCTTCCCCTTAGACGCTTATGGCTACACCTTC. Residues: CASSFPLDAYGYTF.

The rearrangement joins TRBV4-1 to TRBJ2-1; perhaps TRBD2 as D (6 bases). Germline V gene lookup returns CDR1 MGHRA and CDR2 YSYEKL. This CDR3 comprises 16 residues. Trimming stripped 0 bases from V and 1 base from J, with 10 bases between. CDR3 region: CASSQDRGVSYNEQFF. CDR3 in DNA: TGCGCCAGCAGCCAAGATCGCGGGGTATCCTACAATGAGCAGTTCTTC.

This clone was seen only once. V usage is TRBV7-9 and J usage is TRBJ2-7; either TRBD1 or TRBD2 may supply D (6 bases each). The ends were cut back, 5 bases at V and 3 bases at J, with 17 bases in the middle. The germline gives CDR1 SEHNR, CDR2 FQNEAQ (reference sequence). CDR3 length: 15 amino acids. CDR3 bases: TGTGCCAGCAGCACAGAGGGGGGCGGGAACTACGAGCAGTACTTC. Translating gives CASSTEGGGNYEQYF.

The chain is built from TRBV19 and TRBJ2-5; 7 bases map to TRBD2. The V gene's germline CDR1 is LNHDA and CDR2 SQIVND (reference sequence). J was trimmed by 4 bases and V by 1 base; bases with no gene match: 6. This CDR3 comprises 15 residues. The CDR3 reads CASSIGGSGRETQYF. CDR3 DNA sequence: TGTGCCAGTAGTATAGGCGGGAGCGGTCGAGAGACCCAGTACTTC.